This passage covers 13 T cell receptor beta chains from one sample sequenced in a study of T-cell memory formation after mild COVID-19. TCRdb reprocessed the 5' RACE reads with MiXCR, giving one entry per CDR3 protein. The sample lists about 470,000 distinct CDR3 sequences, 20% to 30% seen once, with approximately 13% in the top ten. Sequenced input: PBMCs or a T cell subset sorted from them (not recorded which). The receptors come from an adult woman who had mild COVID-19 (a few samples of this study predate the infection). Cell type and time point are not known.

This clonotype was counted a few times. The rearrangement uses TRBV27 and TRBJ1-3, with 7 bases lining up with TRBD1. CDR1 and CDR2 from the germline V gene are MNHEY and SMNVEV (reference sequence). The CDR3 runs to 19 residues. V gave up 1 base and J gave up 2 bases; unmatched junction bases: 14. CDR3 region: CASSLLPRQGGSAGNTIYF. Here the CDR3 DNA reads TGTGCCAGCAGTTTATTACCCCGACAGGGAGGTAGTGCTGGAAACACCATATATTTT.

The chain links TRBV3-1 to TRBJ1-1, with D possibly TRBD1 on 6 matching bases. Germline V gives CDR1 LGHDT, CDR2 YNNKEL (reference sequence). The V end was cut by 4 bases, the J end by 0 bases, with 18 bases between. CDR3 length equals 17 residues. The CDR3 sequence: CASSLKSGVTMNTEAFF. The CDR3 DNA reads TGTGCCAGCAGCCTTAAGTCAGGGGTGACAATGAACACTGAAGCTTTCTTT.

This sequence joins TRBV5-1 and TRBJ2-7; 8 bases agree with TRBD2. This CDR3 is built from 14 residues. The V segment lost 4 bases and the J segment 0 bases; nucleotides outside the gene matches: 3. Germline values: CDR1 SGHRS, CDR2 YFSETQ. CDR3 sequence (DNA): TGCGCCAGCAGCCGAGGGACTAGCTCCTACGAGCAGTACTTC. Residues: CASSRGTSSYEQYF.

The rearrangement uses TRBV7-8 and TRBJ2-3; a weak D match, TRBD2 (6 bases). Germline assignment: CDR1 SGHVS and CDR2 FQNEAQ. Trimming pared 5 bases from V and 8 bases from J, leaving 23 bases between. CDR3 length: 16 residues. The CDR3 protein is CASSPRPGTGARTQYF. As DNA, the CDR3 is TGTGCCAGCAGCCCCCGACCCGGGACTGGGGCTCGTACGCAGTATTTT. Combining the CDR3 with reference TRBV7-8 and TRBJ2-3 gives the whole variable domain GAGVSQSPRYKVAKRGQDVALRCDPISGHVSLFWYQQALGQGPEFLTYFQNEAQLDKSGLPSDRFFAERPEGSVSTLKIQRTQQEDSAVYLCASSPRPGTGARTQYFGPGTRLTVL.

In its sample, this clonotype was seen a few times. V is TRBV7-9 and J is TRBJ2-7; 7 bases align to TRBD2. The CDR3 is made up of 15 amino acids. Germline assignment: CDR1 SEHNR and CDR2 FQNEAQ (reference sequence). The J segment lost 1 base and the V segment lost 4 bases, leaving 7 bases of the junction unmatched. CDR3 nucleotide sequence: TGTGCCAGCAGCTCCAGCGGGATCCGATCCTACGAGCAGTACTTC. As protein: CASSSSGIRSYEQYF.

A few counts support this clonotype. The rearrangement uses TRBV6-5 and TRBJ1-1; possibly TRBD1 for D (5 bases). The CDR3 is made up of 14 amino acids. The V end lost 5 bases, the J end lost 6 bases, and 16 bases lay between the germline ends. Germline V gene data show CDR1 as MNHEY and CDR2 as SVGAGI. The CDR3 DNA reads as TGTGCCAGCAGTCCACGGCTGGGGCGTGCTGAAGCTTTCTTT. Protein product: CASSPRLGRAEAFF.

The CDR3 loop is CASSLTREWGYTF. The CDR3 DNA reads TGTGCCAGCAGCTTGACGAGGGAATGGGGCTACACCTTC. The chain uses TRBV7-6 and TRBJ1-2; D is unresolved. CDR1 and CDR2 (germline): SGHVS, FNYEAQ. The ends were cut back, 3 bases at V and 8 bases at J, with 13 bases in the middle. This CDR3 has 13 residues.

The rearrangement joins TRBV30 to TRBJ2-1; D is unresolved. Trimming shortened V by 6 bases and J by 0 bases, and 12 bases separated the two germline ends. CDR1 and CDR2 from the germline V gene are GTSNPN and SVGIG (reference sequence). CDR3 length: 14 amino acids. CDR3 protein: CACDPESSYNEQFF. The CDR3 DNA is TGTGCCTGTGACCCGGAGAGCTCCTACAATGAGCAGTTCTTC.

The rearrangement links TRBV29-1 to TRBJ2-3; perhaps TRBD2 as D (5 bases). CDR1 SQVTM and CDR2 ANQGSEA come from the germline V gene. The CDR3 runs 17 residues. The V end lost 5 bases, the J end lost 7 bases, and 28 bases lay between the germline ends. The CDR3 loop reads CSVQVQGGLWTTNTQYF. The CDR3, as DNA: TGCAGCGTTCAGGTCCAAGGAGGTCTCTGGACGACTAATACGCAGTATTTT.

The chain couples TRBV24-1 to TRBJ2-7; 8 positions match TRBD2. This CDR3 has 15 residues. Trimming took 3 bases from V and 5 from J; bases not matched to a gene: 8. Germline V gene sequence: CDR1 KGHDR, CDR2 SFDVKD. The chain's CDR3 is CATSDPSGRINEQYF. Here the CDR3 DNA reads TGTGCCACCAGTGATCCGAGCGGGAGAATCAACGAGCAGTACTTC.

The V gene is TRBV29-1, the J gene TRBJ2-7; D may be TRBD1 (6 bases). The CDR3 extends over 12 amino acids. CDR1 is SQVTM and CDR2 is ANQGSEA in the germline V gene. V dropped 7 bases and J dropped 4 bases, with 14 bases sitting between them. CDR3 sequence reads: CSARGQIYEQYF. CDR3 sequence (DNA): TGCAGCGCCCGAGGACAGATATACGAGCAGTACTTC.

The chain employs TRBV7-2 and TRBJ1-2; D gene ambiguous. Germline values: CDR1 SGHTA, CDR2 FQGNSA. The ends were cut back, 5 bases at V and 7 bases at J, with 17 bases in the middle. The CDR3 is 14 residues long. The CDR3 spells CASSPGPGEFGYTF. The CDR3 region has the DNA TGTGCCAGCAGCCCCGGACCGGGAGAGTTTGGCTACACCTTC. Variable domain in full (rest from reference TRBV7-2 and TRBJ1-2): GAGVSQSPSNKVTEKGKDVELRCDPISGHTALYWYRQSLGQGLEFLIYFQGNSAPDKSGLPSDRFSAERTGGSVSTLTIQRTQQEDSAVYLCASSPGPGEFGYTFGSGTRLTVV.

This chain links TRBV11-3 with TRBJ2-5; D not certain. Germline-derived CDR1 and CDR2 are SGHNT and YENEEA. The length of the CDR3 is 14 residues. The germline V and J ends were trimmed by 5 bases and 4 bases, with 14 bases remaining between them. The CDR3 reads CASSISRGGETQYF. Here the CDR3 DNA reads TGTGCCAGCAGCATTTCTAGAGGCGGAGAGACCCAGTACTTC.